This record concerns one T cell receptor beta chain sequence. The data were taken from a study of T cell changes during pregnancy in multiple sclerosis. Germline CDR1 reads ENHRY; CDR2 reads SYGVKD. The CDR3 runs to 14 residues. V was trimmed by 4 bases and J by 0 bases, leaving 10 bases between them. Profiling relied on immunoSEQ multiplex PCR, and the TCRdb table lists in-frame clones only, not all of them. The table shows some 60,000 clones, with about nine tenths occurring only once. The sequence was obtained from a female donor in good health, enrolled as a control in a pregnancy study. The sample in question was peripheral blood, obtained in the second trimester of pregnancy. The chain recombines TRBV10-3 with TRBJ2-7; D gene ambiguous. The CDR3 DNA follows: TGTGCCATCAGTGGTGGGCTCGACTCCTACGAGCAGTACTTC. This codes for CAISGGLDSYEQYF.